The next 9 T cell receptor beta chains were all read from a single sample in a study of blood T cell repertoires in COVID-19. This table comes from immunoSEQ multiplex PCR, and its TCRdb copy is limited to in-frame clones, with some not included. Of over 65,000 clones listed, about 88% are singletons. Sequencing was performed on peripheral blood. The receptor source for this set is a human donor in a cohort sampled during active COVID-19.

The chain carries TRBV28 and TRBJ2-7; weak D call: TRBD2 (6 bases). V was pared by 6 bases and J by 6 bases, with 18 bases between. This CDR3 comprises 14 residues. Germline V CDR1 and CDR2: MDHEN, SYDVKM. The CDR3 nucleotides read TGTGCCAGCAGCCCCCCGACTAGTCCCTCCGAGCAGTACTTC. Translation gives CASSPPTSPSEQYF.

The CDR3 bases are TGTGCCTGGAGTTTCACAGGGGGCTTGGTTGGCAATCAGCCCCAGCATTTT. Its protein is CAWSFTGGLVGNQPQHF. The chain couples TRBV30 to TRBJ1-5, with TRBD1 identical over 9 bases. The CDR3 sequence is 17 residues long. Germline CDR1 is GTSNPN and CDR2 is SVGIG (reference sequence). V gave up 2 bases and J gave up 2 bases; unmatched junction bases: 10.

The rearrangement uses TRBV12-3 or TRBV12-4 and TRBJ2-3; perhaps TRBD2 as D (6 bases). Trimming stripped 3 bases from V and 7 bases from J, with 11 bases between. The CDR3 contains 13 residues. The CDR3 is CASSFPGVYTQYF. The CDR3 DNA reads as TGTGCCAGCAGTTTCCCGGGGGTCTATACGCAGTATTTT.

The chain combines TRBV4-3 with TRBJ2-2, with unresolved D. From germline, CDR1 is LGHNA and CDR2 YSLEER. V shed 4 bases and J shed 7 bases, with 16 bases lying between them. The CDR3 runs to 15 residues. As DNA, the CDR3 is TGCGCCAGCAGCCTTAACGGTGGGCCAGGCGGGGAGCTGTTTTTT. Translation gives CASSLNGGPGGELFF.

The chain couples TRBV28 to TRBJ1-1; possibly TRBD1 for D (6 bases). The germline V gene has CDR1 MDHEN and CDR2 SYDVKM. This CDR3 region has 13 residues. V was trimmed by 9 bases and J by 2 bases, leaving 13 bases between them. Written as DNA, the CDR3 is TGTGCCAGTCTCACAGGGTCCAACACTGAAGCTTTCTTT. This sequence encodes CASLTGSNTEAFF.

The CDR3 spells CASSLGLAGVVDTQYF. The CDR3 DNA reads as TGCGCCAGCAGCTTGGGACTAGCGGGAGTGGTAGATACGCAGTATTTT. The chain links TRBV5-1 to TRBJ2-3; 12 bases match TRBD2. Germline V lookup: CDR1 SGHRS, CDR2 YFSETQ. With V trimmed by 0 bases and J by 5 bases, 4 bases remained unmatched. This CDR3 is built from 16 residues.

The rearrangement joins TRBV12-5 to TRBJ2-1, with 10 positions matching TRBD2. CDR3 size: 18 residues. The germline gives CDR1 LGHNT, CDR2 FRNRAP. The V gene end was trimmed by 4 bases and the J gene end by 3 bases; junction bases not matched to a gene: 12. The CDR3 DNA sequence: TGTGCTAGTGGTTGGAACCGGACTAGCGGACTACACTACAATGAGCAGTTCTTC. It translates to CASGWNRTSGLHYNEQFF.

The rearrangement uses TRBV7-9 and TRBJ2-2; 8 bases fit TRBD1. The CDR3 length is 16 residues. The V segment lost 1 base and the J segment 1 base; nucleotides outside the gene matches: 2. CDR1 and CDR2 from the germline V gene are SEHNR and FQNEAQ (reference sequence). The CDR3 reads CASSLGGTGNTGELFF. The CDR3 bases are TGTGCCAGCAGCTTAGGTGGGACAGGGAACACCGGGGAGCTGTTTTTT. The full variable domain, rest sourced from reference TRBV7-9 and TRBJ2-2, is DTGVSQNPRHKITKRGQNVTFRCDPISEHNRLYWYRQTLGQGPEFLTYFQNEAQLEKSRLLSDRFSAERPKGSFSTLEIQRTEQGDSAMYLCASSLGGTGNTGELFFGEGSRLTVL.

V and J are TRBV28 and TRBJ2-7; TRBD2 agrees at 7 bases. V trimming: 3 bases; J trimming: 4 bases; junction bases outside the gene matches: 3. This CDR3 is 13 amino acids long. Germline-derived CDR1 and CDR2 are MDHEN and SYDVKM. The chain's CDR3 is CASSLGEGYEQYF. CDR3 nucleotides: TGTGCCAGCAGTTTGGGGGAGGGGTACGAGCAGTACTTC.